This T cell receptor (beta chain) was observed in a study of T cells in Graves' hyperthyroidism and ophthalmopathy. As for the study in general: Peripheral blood specimens were obtained at initial diagnosis, prior to any treatment.

Overall study results and limits: In the analysis, a 13 V-J model separated ophthalmopathy from stable hyperthyroidism. In the blood, most expanded thyroid clonotypes above 0.001 appeared as well. Progression to ophthalmopathy was predicted a median of approximately 6.4 months early.

The investigators amplified TCR beta CDR3 regions from RNA transcripts. During a first-round RT-PCR of the TCR CDR3, the HTBI primer set was used. TCRdb re-analysed the multiplex PCR reads in MiXCR, keeping a single row per CDR3 protein. The profile shows hundreds of thousands of distinct CDR3 sequences, 38% of them singletons. Concerning this clonotype itself: Antigen unknown.

CDR1 is MGHRA, CDR2 YSYEKL, per germline. Trimming pared 1 base from V and 8 bases from J, leaving 8 bases between. The CDR3 spans 12 residues. The chain uses TRBV4-1 and TRBJ1-2; D is unclear. The source material was blood. The TCR sequence derives from a man younger than 35 with Graves' hyperthyroidism. The CDR3 DNA sequence: TGCGCCAGCAGCCAAGGCCCCACCGGCTACACCTTC. The encoded protein is CASSQGPTGYTF.